This TCR beta chain came from a study of naive and memory T cell subsets. Study-wide findings and caveats: Diversity fell and Gini index rose from naive through CM, EM, EMRA.

Germline V lookup: CDR1 SGHTA, CDR2 FQGNSA. Trimming shortened V by 10 bases and J by 3 bases, and 10 bases separated the two germline ends. The CDR3 covers 12 residues. After CD4 positive bead selection, the CD4-negative fraction gave CD8 T cells. Sorting gates: effector memory CD45RA-CD27-, EMRA CD45RA+CD27-. This clonotype was seen more than once but under ten times. Its antigen is unknown. Two oligonucleotides, mixed equimolar, formed the beta constant-region primer covering TRBC1 and TRBC2. Nested alpha and beta constant-region primers with the SP2 primer drove four PCR rounds on ligated cDNA. Each CDR3 protein is one row after TCRdb ran MiXCR on the UMI-ligation and nested PCR reads. The table includes 30,000 to 40,000 distinct CDR3 sequences, about 18% detected once.

This chain uses TRBV7-2 with TRBJ2-1; D call uncertain. The sequenced sample consisted of effector memory CD4+ T cells from blood. Subset indicated: effector memory, CD45RA- CD27-. The TCR comes from a human donor in good health. The CDR3 DNA sequence: TGTGCCATACAATGGAACTACAATGAGCAGTTCTTC. The encoded protein is CAIQWNYNEQFF.